Sequencing of this T cell receptor beta chain was carried out in a study of T cell responses to AZD1222 COVID-19 vaccine (dated by TCRdb to the early 2020s). Broadly, across the study: AZD1222 recipients with second doses at about 4 weeks or about 12 weeks were pooled, because spike-specific TCR depth and breadth did not differ between schedules. TCR sequencing covered roughly 230 trial participants: 200 to 220 given two doses of AZD1222 and about 26 given two doses of MenACWY control vaccine. Trial participants were enrolled by age into subgroups of 18-55, 56-69 and 70-plus years, and about 150, 27 and 61 TCR-sequenced participants, respectively, were included in these subgroups. What the work shows at the level of the full study, not this receptor alone: Because no samples from the day 14 peak response were available, repertoires could be characterized only after the peak T cell response. Conclusions about previously exposed vaccinees are limited because only a handful of AZD1222 recipients were SARS-CoV-2 seropositive at baseline. Participants were mostly white British and included more females than males, and it was suggested by the authors that clonal diversity may have been underestimated. Epitopes outside the regions mutated in the B.1.351 and B.1.1.7 variants were reportedly recognized by nearly half of the unique spike-specific TCRs. The whole spike protein was spanned by vaccine-associated CD4 TCRs, and dominant responses were seen in regions 160-218 and 743-854. A significant rise in spike-specific TCR breadth and depth was observed after two AZD1222 doses relative to day 0 and relative to MenACWY recipients. The 56-69-year group was small, and its depth increase did not reach significance, likely because of low power.

With respect to this clone: No cognate antigen has been identified for it. One base away there is no much larger clone; base qualities are not given.

V lost 7 bases and J lost 7 bases, and the count of bases not matched to a germline gene is 15. From its cysteine to its phenylalanine, the CDR3 spans 16 amino acids. The retained sequence is limited to the CDR3, 48 bases, with the frame set at the first base. According to the germline V gene, CDR1 reads SGHRS and CDR2 reads YFSETQ. The time point label for this specimen denotes: baseline before first vaccination. The vaccinee samples were drawn from two UK trials, COV001 and COV002, one of which was a single-blind randomized controlled phase 2/3 trial testing AZD1222 (ChAdOx1 nCoV-19) in healthy adults. For TCRbeta chain sequencing, PBMC samples from trial participants were taken at day 0 and at day 28 after the second dose. The CDR3 regions of human TCRbeta chains were analyzed by immunosequencing. As for the original processing: TCRs in the repertoires were compared against a reference library of SARS-CoV-2-specific TCRs that had been generated with the MIRA antigen-specificity platform. Breadth meant the fraction of unique TCRs that were SARS-CoV-2-associated, whereas depth meant the fraction of total T cells that were SARS-CoV-2-associated. Each spike-specific TCR was assigned to its reactive spike region and to a CD4 or CD8 class using the MIRA data. Log10-transformed breadth and depth values were compared by one-way ANOVA with Sidak's multiple comparisons tests. TCRdb stores this immuneACCESS table with in-frame sequences only. Part of the clones is absent; in the studies checked, under half of the shortfall reflects unresolved V genes, and no reason is known for the rest. V and J calls and clone size are copied from that table; D and trimming were computed from the DNA. The sample records 85,000 to 120,000 clones, approximately 86% of which are singletons. Approximately 5% of the sample lies in the top ten.

The clonotype comes from an adult in good health. The sequences come from peripheral blood, collected on day 0 of AZD1222 vaccination. The chain uses TRBV5-1 and TRBJ1-4; 8 bases in between match TRBD1. The DNA sequence is given as TGCGCCAGCGGGCTAAACGGCAGGGGGCTTGGTGAAAAACTGTTTTTT. Its product reads: CASGLNGRGLGEKLFF. The full variable domain, with segments outside the CDR3 supplied by the reference TRBV5-1 and TRBJ1-4 proteins, appears as KAGVTQTPRYLIKTRGQQVTLSCSPISGHRSVSWYQQTPGQGLQFLFEYFSETQRNKGNFPGRFSGRQFSNSRSEMNVSTLELGDSALYLCASGLNGRGLGEKLFFGSGTQLSVL.